This TCR beta chain was sequenced for a study of T-cell reconstitution after alpha-beta-depleted transplantation in children. This clonotype was recorded a few times. The germline V gene encodes CDR1 MNHEY and CDR2 SVGAGI. V dropped 6 bases and J dropped 3 bases, with 18 bases sitting between them. The CDR3 has 15 amino acids. As it was prepared, the TCRbeta library received unique molecular identifiers. TCRdb itself ran the PCR reads through MiXCR, one entry per CDR3 protein. The sample shows about 230,000 distinct CDR3 sequences, about 12% of them seen only once. This TCR was sampled from a human donor who donated a stem cell graft to a child with acute lymphoblastic leukemia. Source: PBMCs from the stem cell graft donor, taken from the stem cell graft. This rearrangement joins TRBV6-5 to TRBJ2-7; D could derive from TRBD1 or TRBD2 (5 bases each). The CDR3: CASRPGLPDSYEQYF. CDR3 nucleotides: TGTGCCAGCAGGCCAGGACTCCCCGACAGCTACGAGCAGTACTTC.